This T cell receptor (beta chain) was retrieved from a study of cytomegalovirus exposure and HLA in healthy donors. Study details: Falling in the Caucasian-associated ancestry cluster were approximately 84% of approximately 400 genotyped donors.

Worth noting for this clone: The antigen remains undetermined.

The primer mix had 60 Vbeta and 13 Jbeta primers. TCRdb's copy holds only in-frame clones and misses some; the assay was immunoSEQ multiplex PCR. Found here are tens of thousands of clones, approximately 74% of them singletons; the top ten hold approximately 6%. Study-wide results and limits: Previously analyzed data showed that most TCR beta V segments were productive at a frequency of about 87% or about 30%.

Unrecorded immune exposure was likely among donors, who were nominally healthy when sampled. The CDR3 is 14 amino acids. V trimming: 7 bases; J trimming: 7 bases; junction bases outside the gene matches: 7. Germline V gene lookup returns CDR1 MDHEN and CDR2 SYDVKM. The sequence was obtained from a woman aged 45-65 years in good health and CMV-seropositive. The genes are TRBV28 and TRBJ2-3, with 11 bases lining up with TRBD1. Sequenced: PBMCs. The CDR3 protein is CASTGTGGLYTQYF. CDR3 coding DNA: TGTGCCAGCACCGGGACAGGGGGTTTATATACGCAGTATTTT.